This T cell receptor beta chain was identified during a study of STAT5B mutations in CD4+ large granular lymphocyte leukemia. Only one count was recorded for this clone. Its specificity is not known. The CDR3 contains 15 residues. Germline-derived CDR1 and CDR2 are SEHNR and FQNEAQ (reference sequence). Trimming took off 5 bases at V and 2 bases at J, with 10 bases between the two ends. Study-level points and caveats: About 26% of private leukemic clonotypes occurred rarely in other patients' non-leukemic repertoires. The CD4+ versus CD8+ T-LGLL clonality difference may reflect limited sample size.

Using immunoSEQ multiplex PCR, the repertoire was profiled, and TCRdb retains in-frame clones only, with some absent. The data hold about 40,000 clones, with around 85% observed a single time. This clonotype was sampled from a human donor in good health. The chain is built from TRBV7-9 and TRBJ2-6; D gene unclear. Sequencing used CD4+ T cells from blood buffy coats. The CDR3 DNA reads as TGTGCCAGCAGCACCAGGAGAACTGGGGCCAACGTCCTGACTTTC. Amino acid sequence: CASSTRRTGANVLTF.